The clone carrying this TCR beta chain was observed a few times. Its specificity is not known. The data derive from a study of T-cell reconstitution after alpha-beta-depleted transplantation in children. The germline V gene has CDR1 SGHRS and CDR2 YFSETQ. This CDR3 is built from 13 residues. V shed 2 bases and J shed 5 bases, with 10 bases lying between them. The TCRbeta library was prepared with unique molecular identifiers. TCRdb re-called the PCR reads with MiXCR, one entry per CDR3 protein. The sample holds fewer than 550,000 distinct CDR3 sequences; over 9.5% are singletons and the top ten take 14%. Whole-study results and caveats: Some patients owed their high day-60 TCRbeta diversity to surviving recipient T cells and thymic progenitors. After transplant, at about two months, alpha-beta T cells were reportedly derived from several hundred expanded graft clones. A year had passed since transplant, and T-cell counts and diversity by then came mostly from newly produced T cells.

The V call is TRBV5-1, the J call TRBJ2-5; D is undetermined. This clonotype was obtained from a female patient under 10 years old who had a stem cell transplant for aplastic anemia, so the T cells may come from the graft donor. This specimen consisted of PBMCs, mostly from graft donor cells, obtained 180 days after TCRalphabeta/CD19-depleted stem cell transplant. The CDR3 DNA is TGCGCCAGCAGCTTTTTCTCTGGTGAGACCCAGTACTTC. The encoded protein is CASSFFSGETQYF.